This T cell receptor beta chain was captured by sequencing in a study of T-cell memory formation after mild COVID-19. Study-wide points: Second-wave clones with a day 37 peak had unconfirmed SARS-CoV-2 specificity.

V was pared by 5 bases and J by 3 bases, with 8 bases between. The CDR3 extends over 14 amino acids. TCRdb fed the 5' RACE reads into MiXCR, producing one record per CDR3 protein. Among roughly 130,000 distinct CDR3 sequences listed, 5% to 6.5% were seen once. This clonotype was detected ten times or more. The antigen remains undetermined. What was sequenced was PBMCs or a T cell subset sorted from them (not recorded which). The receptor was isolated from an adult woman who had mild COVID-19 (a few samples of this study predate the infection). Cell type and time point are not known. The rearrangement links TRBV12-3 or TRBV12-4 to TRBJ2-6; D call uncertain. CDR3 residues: CASSPMNGANVLTF. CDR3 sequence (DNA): TGTGCCAGCAGTCCCATGAATGGGGCCAACGTCCTGACTTTC.